This note documents a single T cell receptor beta chain sequence. Its target is not known. Time point reported: newly diagnosed, previously untreated cHL patient sample. These data are taken from a study of PD-1 blockade in classical Hodgkin lymphoma. General study results and limits: Reports indicated that newly diagnosed patients had lower baseline TCR diversity than healthy donors did. What caused the repertoire differences, perhaps disease activity or prior therapy, remains undefined.

Sequencing was performed with immunoSEQ multiplex PCR; in TCRdb, only in-frame clones are kept and a portion is missing. Seen here are under 80,000 clones, over 85% observed once, and the top ten hold approximately 2.5%. CDR1 is SNHLY and CDR2 is FYNNEI in the germline V gene. V gave up 5 bases and J gave up 3 bases; unmatched junction bases: 4. CDR3 size: 14 residues. This receptor was obtained from a human donor with classical Hodgkin lymphoma. The chain employs TRBV2 and TRBJ1-5; TRBD1 aligns across 7 bases. Source material: peripheral blood mononuclear cells (PBMCs). The CDR3 DNA sequence: TGTGCCAGCAGTCAGGGACAGTTCAATCAGCCCCAGCATTTT. It codes for CASSQGQFNQPQHF.